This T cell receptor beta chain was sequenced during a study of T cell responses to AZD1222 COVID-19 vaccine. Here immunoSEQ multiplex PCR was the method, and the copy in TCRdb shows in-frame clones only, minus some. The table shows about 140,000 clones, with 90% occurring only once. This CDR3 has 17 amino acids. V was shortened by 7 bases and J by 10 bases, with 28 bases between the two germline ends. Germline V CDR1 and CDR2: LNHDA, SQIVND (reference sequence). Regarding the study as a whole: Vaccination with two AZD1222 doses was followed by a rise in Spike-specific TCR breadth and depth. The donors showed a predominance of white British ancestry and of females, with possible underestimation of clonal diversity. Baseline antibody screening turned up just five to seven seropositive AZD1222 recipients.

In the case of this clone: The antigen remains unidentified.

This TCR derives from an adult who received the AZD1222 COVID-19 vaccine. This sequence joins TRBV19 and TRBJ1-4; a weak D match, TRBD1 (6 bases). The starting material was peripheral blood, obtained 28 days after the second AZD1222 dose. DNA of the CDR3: TGTGCCAGTACCCTTATCCCGTCCAGTACAGGGCGCGGAAAACTGTTTTTT. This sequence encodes CASTLIPSSTGRGKLFF.